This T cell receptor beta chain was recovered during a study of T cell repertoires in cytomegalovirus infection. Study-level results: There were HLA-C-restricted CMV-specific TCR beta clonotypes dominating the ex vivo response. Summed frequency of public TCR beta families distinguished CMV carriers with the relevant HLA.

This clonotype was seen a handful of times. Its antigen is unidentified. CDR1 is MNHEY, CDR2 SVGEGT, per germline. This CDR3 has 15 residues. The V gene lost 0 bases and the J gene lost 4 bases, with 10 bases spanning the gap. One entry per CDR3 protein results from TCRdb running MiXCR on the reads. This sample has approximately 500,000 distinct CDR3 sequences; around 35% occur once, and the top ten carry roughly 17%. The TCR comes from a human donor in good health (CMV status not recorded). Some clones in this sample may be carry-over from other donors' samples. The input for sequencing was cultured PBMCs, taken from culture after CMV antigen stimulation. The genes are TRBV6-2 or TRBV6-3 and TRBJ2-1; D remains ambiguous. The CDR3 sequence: CASSYSGPPYNEQFF. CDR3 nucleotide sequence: TGTGCCAGCAGTTACTCAGGACCACCATACAATGAGCAGTTCTTC.